The 27 T cell receptor beta chains below were found in one sample sequenced in a study of cytotoxic CD8 clonotypes in ibrutinib-treated CLL. Some clones are missing from TCRdb's copy, which holds only in-frame ones; the method was immunoSEQ multiplex PCR. The table lists over 120,000 clones, 70% to 80% of them singletons. The sequencing used PBMCs, collected after 24 months of ibrutinib treatment. The receptors originated from a human donor with chronic lymphocytic leukemia.

The rearrangement links TRBV7-9 to TRBJ2-2; 14 bases are shared with TRBD2. With V trimmed by 5 bases and J by 0 bases, 5 bases remained unmatched. The germline V gene has CDR1 SEHNR and CDR2 FQNEAQ (reference sequence). The CDR3 extends over 18 amino acids. The CDR3 is CASSPGLAGVSNTGELFF. The CDR3 DNA reads TGTGCCAGCAGCCCGGGACTAGCGGGGGTCTCGAACACCGGGGAGCTGTTTTTT.

Regarding this clone: The same CDR3 arises from other DNA sequences in this sample as well. This sequence joins TRBV2 and TRBJ2-5, with 7 positions matching TRBD2. The V and J ends lost 7 bases and 5 bases, in that order; junction bases with no gene match: 1. Per the germline V gene, CDR1 is SNHLY and CDR2 is FYNNEI. This CDR3 is built from 11 residues. CDR3 in amino acids: CASTGGETQYF. The CDR3 nucleotides read TGTGCCAGCACCGGGGGGGAGACCCAGTACTTC.

This clone was detected only a few times. The genes are TRBV18 and TRBJ1-1; D may be TRBD1 (5 bases). Germline lookup yields CDR1 KGHSH and CDR2 LQKENI. The CDR3 runs to 14 residues. V was shortened by 6 bases and J by 1 base, with 12 bases between the two germline ends. In DNA form, the CDR3 reads TGTGCCAGCTCCCTCGGGACGGCGAACACTGAAGCTTTCTTT. This translates into CASSLGTANTEAFF.

The V call is TRBV7-6, the J call TRBJ2-1, with TRBD1 as a possible D gene (6 bases). V dropped 5 bases and J dropped 0 bases, with 14 bases sitting between them. CDR1 is SGHVS, CDR2 FNYEAQ, per germline. The CDR3 runs to 16 residues. CDR3 DNA sequence: TGTGCCAGCAGCAGGGACGGGGACACCTCCTACAATGAGCAGTTCTTC. Protein product: CASSRDGDTSYNEQFF. Full variable domain (missing parts from reference TRBV7-6 and TRBJ2-1): GAGVSQSPRYKVTKRGQDVALRCDPISGHVSLYWYRQALGQGPEFLTYFNYEAQQDKSGLPNDRFSAERPEGSISTLTIQRTEQRDSAMYRCASSRDGDTSYNEQFFGPGTRLTVL.

This clone was detected only a few times. The J gene is TRBJ1-5, the V gene TRBV5-1; possible D gene TRBD1, 5 bases. Germline-derived CDR1 and CDR2 are SGHRS and YFSETQ. Trimming took 0 bases from V and 2 from J, leaving 6 bases between them. The CDR3 runs 14 residues. In DNA form, the CDR3 reads TGCGCCAGCAGCTTGGGGGACGGCAATCAGCCCCAGCATTTT. The encoded protein is CASSLGDGNQPQHF. Complete variable domain (other parts from reference TRBV5-1 and TRBJ1-5): KAGVTQTPRYLIKTRGQQVTLSCSPISGHRSVSWYQQTPGQGLQFLFEYFSETQRNKGNFPGRFSGRQFSNSRSEMNVSTLELGDSALYLCASSLGDGNQPQHFGDGTRLSIL.

The chain joins TRBV7-9 to TRBJ2-1, with D unresolved. The CDR3 spans 14 residues. V lost 1 base and J lost 9, with 13 bases in between. Germline CDR1 and CDR2: SEHNR and FQNEAQ (reference sequence). CDR3 bases: TGTGCCAGCAGCTTAGGGTGGGCGTTGGGTGAGCAGTTCTTC. Translated, it gives CASSLGWALGEQFF.

In the case of this clone: The sample has other DNA sequences that encode this CDR3 too. The gene calls are TRBV28 and TRBJ1-2; D uncertain. This CDR3 is built from 12 residues. Germline V lookup: CDR1 MDHEN, CDR2 SYDVKM. V was clipped by 3 bases and J by 11 bases, with 13 bases between them. The CDR3 region is CASSLGRGGYTF. CDR3 sequence (DNA): TGTGCCAGCAGTTTGGGCCGGGGAGGGTACACCTTC.

The gene calls are TRBV10-1 and TRBJ2-6, with D perhaps matching TRBD1 (5 bases). V gave up 6 bases and J gave up 0 bases, with 15 bases separating them. CDR1 and CDR2 from the germline V gene are WNHNN and SYGVQD (reference sequence). This CDR3 has 17 amino acids. CDR3 coding DNA: TGCGCCAGCAGGCCCCGGCAGGGCCACTCTGGGGCCAACGTCCTGACTTTC. Translation gives CASRPRQGHSGANVLTF.

The gene calls are TRBV30 and TRBJ1-4, with D tentatively TRBD1 (6 bases). V lost 0 bases and J lost 7, with 9 bases in between. The CDR3 extends over 13 amino acids. The V gene's germline CDR1 is GTSNPN and CDR2 SVGIG (reference sequence). CDR3 sequence (DNA): TGTGCCTGGAGTGTAGGGGGGGGTGAAAAACTGTTTTTT. Amino acid sequence: CAWSVGGGEKLFF.

The chain couples TRBV28 to TRBJ2-1; TRBD1 agrees at 10 bases. Germline CDR1 is MDHEN and CDR2 is SYDVKM. The CDR3 contains 16 residues. After removal of 1 base from V and 5 bases from J, the junction contained 5 bases not matched to a gene. The DNA of the CDR3 is TGTGCCAGCAGTTTATTCCCCGGGACAGGGGACAATGAGCAGTTCTTC. Protein sequence: CASSLFPGTGDNEQFF.

The V gene is TRBV29-1, the J gene TRBJ2-7, with D possibly being TRBD1 (5 bases). This CDR3 has 15 amino acids. Trimming left V 3 bases short and J 2 bases short, with 17 bases between. Germline CDR1 and CDR2: SQVTM and ANQGSEA. The CDR3 loop reads CSVEGWGRTAYEQYF. In DNA, the CDR3 is TGCAGCGTTGAGGGGTGGGGCCGAACTGCCTACGAGCAGTACTTC.

The rearrangement uses TRBV9 and TRBJ1-1; TRBD1 might be the D (6 bases). The CDR3 loop spans 12 amino acids. V was trimmed by 5 bases and J by 3 bases, leaving 8 bases between them. Germline lookup yields CDR1 SGDLS and CDR2 YYNGEE. CDR3 DNA sequence: TGTGCCAGCAGGGGGGCTCACACTGAAGCTTTCTTT. It yields the protein CASRGAHTEAFF.

The rearrangement joins TRBV5-4 to TRBJ2-2, with TRBD2 matching 12 bases. The J segment lost 7 bases and the V segment lost 4 bases, leaving 5 bases of the junction unmatched. The CDR3 loop spans 15 amino acids. CDR1 is SGHNT, CDR2 YYREEE, per germline (reference sequence). CDR3 residues: CASSRLAGDVGELFF. CDR3 DNA: TGTGCCAGCAGCCGACTAGCGGGAGATGTCGGGGAGCTGTTTTTT.

This clone has a count of ten or more. Its ends do not fully match the called genes, so a read error is possible. This chain joins TRBV10-3 and TRBJ2-7; tentatively, D is TRBD2 (6 bases). The germline V gene has CDR1 ENHRY and CDR2 SYGVKD. The CDR3 covers 13 residues. The CDR3 DNA reads TGTGCCATCAGTGAGTCGGAGTTGGCGGGACCCCACTTC. It encodes CAISESELAGPHF.

V and J are TRBV6-6 and TRBJ2-7, with TRBD2 identical over 7 bases. Germline CDR1 is MNHNY and CDR2 is SVGAGI (reference sequence). The CDR3 has 15 residues. With 0 bases clipped from V and 2 bases from J, the junction kept 4 bases outside the gene matches. The CDR3 reads CASSYSLAEPYEQYF. The CDR3 coding sequence is TGTGCCAGCAGTTACTCCCTAGCGGAACCCTACGAGCAGTACTTC.

The chain joins TRBV18 to TRBJ2-1, with TRBD2 identical over 10 bases. The germline CDR1 and CDR2 sequences are KGHSH and LQKENI. The CDR3 length is 14 residues. Unmatched junction bases numbered 6, after V lost 3 bases and J lost 10 bases. CDR3 in amino acids: CASSPGTSEREQFF. CDR3 coding DNA: TGTGCCAGCTCACCCGGGACTAGCGAGAGGGAGCAGTTCTTC.

The V gene is TRBV19, the J gene TRBJ1-6; TRBD1 is a possible D gene (5 bases). The CDR3 is 15 amino acids. The V and J ends lost 5 bases and 7 bases respectively, with 15 bases between them. The germline CDR1 and CDR2 sequences are LNHDA and SQIVND (reference sequence). In nucleotides, the CDR3 is TGTGCCAGTAGTCGGCCAGGGTCGGGGAATTCACCCCTCCACTTT. This encodes CASSRPGSGNSPLHF.

This clone was observed a few times. The chain recombines TRBV7-2 with TRBJ1-1; D perhaps matches TRBD1 (6 bases). This CDR3 has 15 residues. Germline V gene lookup returns CDR1 SGHTA and CDR2 FQGNSA. V was trimmed by 0 bases and J by 0 bases, leaving 8 bases between them. The CDR3 loop reads CASSLAQGMNTEAFF. For the CDR3, the DNA is TGTGCCAGCAGCTTAGCGCAGGGGATGAACACTGAAGCTTTCTTT.

CDR3 nucleotide sequence: TGCAGCGTTGGTGGGGCAGGCCAAGAGACCCAGTACTTC. Its translation is CSVGGAGQETQYF. J is TRBJ2-5 and V is TRBV29-1; a weak D match, TRBD1 (5 bases). Trimming removed 4 bases at V and 1 base at J, with 10 bases between. This CDR3 is built from 13 residues. In germline, CDR1 is SQVTM, CDR2 ANQGSEA.

This sequence joins TRBV7-2 and TRBJ2-3; 9 bases map to TRBD2. V trimming: 1 base; J trimming: 2 bases; junction bases outside the gene matches: 7. The CDR3 runs 17 residues. Germline V lookup: CDR1 SGHTA, CDR2 FQGNSA. DNA for the CDR3: TGTGCCAGCAGCTTAGTCGGCGGGGGACTAGCCACAGATACGCAGTATTTT. As protein: CASSLVGGGLATDTQYF.

This chain connects TRBV7-2 to TRBJ1-2, with 8 bases aligning to TRBD1. V was pared by 3 bases and J by 5 bases, with 5 bases of the junction left unmatched. The germline V gene encodes CDR1 SGHTA and CDR2 FQGNSA. CDR3 length equals 14 residues. CDR3 nucleotide sequence: TGTGCCAGCAGCTTGAGCAGACAGGGGTATGGCTACACCTTC. Protein sequence: CASSLSRQGYGYTF.

The V gene is TRBV19, the J gene TRBJ2-2; 7 bases line up with TRBD2. J was trimmed by 3 bases and V by 7 bases; bases with no gene match: 8. This CDR3 contains 15 residues. CDR1 and CDR2 from the germline V gene are LNHDA and SQIVND (reference sequence). DNA for the CDR3: TGTGCCAGTATGTCCGGGGGGTTCTACACCGGGGAGCTGTTTTTT. This gives the protein CASMSGGFYTGELFF.

This clone was counted at least ten times. V and J are TRBV7-9 and TRBJ2-5; TRBD2 is a possible D gene (7 bases). CDR3 length: 15 residues. CDR1 is SEHNR, CDR2 FQNEAQ, per germline (reference sequence). The V and J ends lost 6 bases and 1 base respectively, with 15 bases between them. Here the CDR3 DNA reads TGTGCCAGCAGACCTCCCGCGGGGGCCCAAGAGACCCAGTACTTC. Residues: CASRPPAGAQETQYF.

V gene TRBV18 combines with J gene TRBJ2-1, with 8 bases aligning to TRBD2. V lost 6 bases, J lost 5 bases, and 6 bases stayed unmatched. Germline lookup yields CDR1 KGHSH and CDR2 LQKENI. CDR3 length: 14 residues. The CDR3 spells CASSPTGGHNEQFF. The CDR3 DNA sequence: TGTGCCAGCTCCCCCACGGGGGGGCACAATGAGCAGTTCTTC.

The J gene is TRBJ2-7, the V gene TRBV14; D is unclear. The CDR3 runs to 14 residues. Germline assignment: CDR1 SGHDN and CDR2 FVKESK. V was shortened by 2 bases and J by 0 bases, with 8 bases between the two germline ends. The DNA of the CDR3 is TGTGCCAGCAGCCAATACAGAGACTCCTACGAGCAGTACTTC. Translated: CASSQYRDSYEQYF.

This chain links TRBV7-6 with TRBJ2-2; the D gene could be TRBD1 or TRBD2 (5 bases each). The CDR3 loop spans 13 amino acids. Trimming left V 5 bases short and J 4 bases short, with 8 bases between. The germline V gene has CDR1 SGHVS and CDR2 FNYEAQ. The CDR3 coding sequence is TGTGCCAGCAGCCCGGGGCGCACCGGGGAGCTGTTTTTT. Translation gives CASSPGRTGELFF.

The J gene is TRBJ2-2, the V gene TRBV2, with D unresolved. This CDR3 is 14 amino acids long. V lost 4 bases, J lost 6 bases, and 12 bases lay in between. Germline loops: CDR1 SNHLY, CDR2 FYNNEI. CDR3 sequence: CASSGFGLAGELFF. CDR3 DNA sequence: TGTGCCAGCAGTGGGTTTGGGCTTGCCGGGGAGCTGTTTTTT.